The clone carrying this T cell receptor beta chain was detected once. This sample is part of a study of blood T cell repertoires in COVID-19. Study information: COVID-19 samples from acute and convalescent phases originated in the United States, Italy and Spain. The analysed material was cDNA or gDNA that came from T cells, B-cell-depleted T cells, or PBMCs.

Authors' processing steps: The authors estimated nucleated cell counts from reference gene primer amplification. The repertoire was sequenced with immunoSEQ multiplex PCR; TCRdb's copy has only in-frame clones and lacks some. The DNA gave D and trimming, while V, J and clone size come from that table. The sample consists of roughly 250,000 clones, around four fifths of them appearing once. Trimming at V came to 4 bases and at J to 5 bases, leaving 8 bases not matched to a gene. Germline values: CDR1 SGHNT, CDR2 YYREEE (reference sequence). There are 16 residues in the CDR3. The sequenced sample was peripheral blood. The receptor comes from a woman aged 55-70 years with active or convalescent COVID-19. The V gene is TRBV5-4, the J gene TRBJ2-5, with 13 positions matching TRBD2. CDR3: CASSPGLAGASETQYF. CDR3 in DNA: TGTGCCAGCAGCCCCGGACTAGCGGGGGCTTCGGAGACCCAGTACTTC. The full variable domain, in which reference TRBV5-4 and TRBJ2-5 provide the parts outside the CDR3, is ETGVTQSPTHLIKTRGQQVTLRCSSQSGHNTVSWYQQALGQGPQFIFQYYREEENGRGNFPPRFSGLQFPNYSSELNVNALELDDSALYLCASSPGLAGASETQYFGPGTRLLVL.